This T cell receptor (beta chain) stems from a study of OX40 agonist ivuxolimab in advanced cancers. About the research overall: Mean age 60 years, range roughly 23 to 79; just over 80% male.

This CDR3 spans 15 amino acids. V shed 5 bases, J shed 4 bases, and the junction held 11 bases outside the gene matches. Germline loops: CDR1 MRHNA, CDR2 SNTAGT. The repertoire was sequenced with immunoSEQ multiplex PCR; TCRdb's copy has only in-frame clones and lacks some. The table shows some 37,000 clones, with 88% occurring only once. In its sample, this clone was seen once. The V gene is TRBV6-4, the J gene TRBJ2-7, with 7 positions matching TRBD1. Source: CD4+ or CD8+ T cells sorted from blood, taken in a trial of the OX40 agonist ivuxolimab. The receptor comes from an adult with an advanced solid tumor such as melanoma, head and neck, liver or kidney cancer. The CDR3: CASSRQGLLTYEQYF. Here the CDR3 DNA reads TGTGCCAGCAGTCGACAGGGCCTCCTTACTTACGAGCAGTACTTC.